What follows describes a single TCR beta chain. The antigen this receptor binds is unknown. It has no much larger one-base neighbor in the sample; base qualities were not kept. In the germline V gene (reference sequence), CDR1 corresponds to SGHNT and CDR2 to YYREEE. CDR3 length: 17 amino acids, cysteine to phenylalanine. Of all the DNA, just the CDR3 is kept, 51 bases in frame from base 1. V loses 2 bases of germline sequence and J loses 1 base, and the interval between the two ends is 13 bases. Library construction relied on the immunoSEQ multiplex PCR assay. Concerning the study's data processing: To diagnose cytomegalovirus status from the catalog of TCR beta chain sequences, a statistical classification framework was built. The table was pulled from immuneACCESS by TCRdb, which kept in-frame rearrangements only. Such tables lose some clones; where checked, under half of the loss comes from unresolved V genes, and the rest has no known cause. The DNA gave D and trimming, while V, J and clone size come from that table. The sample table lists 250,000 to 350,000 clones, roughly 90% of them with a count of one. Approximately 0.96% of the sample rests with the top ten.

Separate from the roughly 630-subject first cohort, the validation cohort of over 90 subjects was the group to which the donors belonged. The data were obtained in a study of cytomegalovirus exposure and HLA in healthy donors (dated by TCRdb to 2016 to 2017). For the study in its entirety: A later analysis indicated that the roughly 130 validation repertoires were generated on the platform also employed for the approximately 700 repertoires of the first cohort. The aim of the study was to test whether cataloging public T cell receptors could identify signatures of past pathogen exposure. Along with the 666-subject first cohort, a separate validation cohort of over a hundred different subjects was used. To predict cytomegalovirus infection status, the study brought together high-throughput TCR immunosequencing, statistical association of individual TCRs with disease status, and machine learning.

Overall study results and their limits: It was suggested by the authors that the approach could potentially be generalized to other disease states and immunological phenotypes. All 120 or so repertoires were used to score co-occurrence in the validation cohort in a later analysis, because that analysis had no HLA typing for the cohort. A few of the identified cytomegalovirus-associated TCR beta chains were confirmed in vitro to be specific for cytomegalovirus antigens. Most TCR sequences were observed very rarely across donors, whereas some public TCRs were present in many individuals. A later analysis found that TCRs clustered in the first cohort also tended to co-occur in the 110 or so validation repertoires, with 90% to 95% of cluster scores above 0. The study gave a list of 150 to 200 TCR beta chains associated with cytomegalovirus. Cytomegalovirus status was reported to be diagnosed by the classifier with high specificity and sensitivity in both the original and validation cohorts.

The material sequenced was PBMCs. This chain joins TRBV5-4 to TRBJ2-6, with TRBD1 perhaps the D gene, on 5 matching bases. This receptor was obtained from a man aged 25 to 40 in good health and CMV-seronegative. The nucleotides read TGTGCCAGCAGCTTTGGTCAGGGTTTATCTGGGGCCAACGTCCTGACTTTC. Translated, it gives CASSFGQGLSGANVLTF. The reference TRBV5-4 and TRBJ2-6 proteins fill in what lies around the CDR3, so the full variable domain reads ETGVTQSPTHLIKTRGQQVTLRCSSQSGHNTVSWYQQALGQGPQFIFQYYREEENGRGNFPPRFSGLQFPNYSSELNVNALELDDSALYLCASSFGQGLSGANVLTFGAGSRLTVL.